Listed below are T cell receptor beta chains from one sample, sequenced in a study of T cells in Graves' hyperthyroidism and ophthalmopathy. MiXCR, run by TCRdb on the multiplex PCR reads, gives a single entry per CDR3 protein. This sample has hundreds of thousands of distinct CDR3 sequences, with less than 20% found just once. The specimen sequenced was blood. The receptors derive from a man between 40 and 49 years old with Graves' ophthalmopathy. The CDR3 runs from the conserved cysteine through the conserved F or W. The D gene is left open where the match is weak. Clone size is given for some rows only: seen once, a few or many times, or a class if the clone is expanded.

>TRBJ2-3|NA|TRBV15|many
TGTGCCACCAGCGGCCGGGGTCTCGGAGATACGCAGTATTTT
CATSGRGLGDTQYF
>TRBJ1-6|NA|TRBV9|few
TGTGCCAGCAGCGGCGAACAGGGAACCCTCCACTTT
CASSGEQGTLHF
>TRBJ1-2|NA|TRBV2|many
TGTGCCAGCACCCGGGACGCCCGTGGCTACACCTTC
CASTRDARGYTF
>TRBJ2-1|TRBD2|TRBV2|NA
TGTGCCAGCAGTGGGCTAGCGGGGGCCTCCTACGAGCAGTTCTTC
CASSGLAGASYEQFF
>TRBJ1-1|TRBD1|TRBV19|once
TGTGCCAGTAGTTCCCCGGGACAGGGGTTTCACACTGAAGCTTTCTTT
CASSSPGQGFHTEAFF
>TRBJ1-2|NA|TRBV28|NA
TGTGCCAGCAGGACGCACAGAAGAGCTAACTATGGCTACACCTTC
CASRTHRRANYGYTF
>TRBJ1-5|NA|TRBV6-1|once
TGTGCCAGCAGTAAGCAAGAGTTCCCATCTGGTAATCAGCCCCAGCATTTT
CASSKQEFPSGNQPQHF
>TRBJ2-7|TRBD1|TRBV6-1|NA
TGTGCCAGCAACATAACCAGGGACAGAATCTACGAGCAGTACTTC
CASNITRDRIYEQYF
>TRBJ2-3|TRBD2|TRBV3-1|NA
TGTGCCAGCAGCCTAGGGACTAGACGGTCAGATACGCAGTATTTT
CASSLGTRRSDTQYF
>TRBJ1-3|NA|TRBV12-3/TRBV12-4|NA
TGTGCCAGCACAGAAATTAGGGCTGGAAACACCATGTATTTT
CASTEIRAGNTMYF
>TRBJ2-3|TRBD1|TRBV20-1|NA
TGCAGTGCTGGGAGCCGGGACAGTATGCAGTATTTT
CSAGSRDSMQYF
>TRBJ1-6|NA|TRBV6-2/TRBV6-3|NA
TGTGCCAGCAGTTACCCACCCGGGACAACGGATTCACCCCTCCACTTT
CASSYPPGTTDSPLHF
>TRBJ2-5|NA|TRBV11-3|NA
TGTGCCAGCAGCTTAGGAAGAGGTACAAAGACCCAGTACTTC
CASSLGRGTKTQYF
>TRBJ2-2|NA|TRBV28|many
TGTGCCAGCCGACAGGTCGCGAACACCGGGGAGCTGTTTTTT
CASRQVANTGELFF
>TRBJ1-1|NA|TRBV6-1|NA
TGTGCCAGCACCCTTGCGAGGAACACTGAAGCTTTCTTT
CASTLARNTEAFF
>TRBJ2-7|TRBD1|TRBV11-1|few
TGTGCCAGCAGACCACGACAGGGCCTGGAGCAGTACTTC
CASRPRQGLEQYF
>TRBJ1-6|NA|TRBV5-4|once
TGTGCCAGCAGCTTGGACCGGCAGAATTCACCCCTCCACTTT
CASSLDRQNSPLHF
>TRBJ2-3|TRBD2|TRBV11-2|many
TGTGCCAGCAGCGACTGGACTAGCGGGAGTCCAGATACGCAGTATTTT
CASSDWTSGSPDTQYF
>TRBJ1-4|NA|TRBV6-1|NA
TGTGCCAGCCGAAGAACACCCGAAACTAATGAAAAACTGTTTTTT
CASRRTPETNEKLFF
>TRBJ2-2|NA|TRBV28|few
TGTGCCATCGACAGGGAGGAATTGGGCGGGGAGCTGTTTTTT
CAIDREELGGELFF
>TRBJ2-3|NA|TRBV27|NA
TGTGCCAGCAGTTTTCCCCTAGACACAGGGGACTTGCGGTTCTCAACAGATACGCAGTATTTT
CASSFPLDTGDLRFSTDTQYF
>TRBJ1-1|NA|TRBV30|many
TGTGCCTGGAGTTTCCAGGGGAGCACTGAAGCTTTCTTT
CAWSFQGSTEAFF
>TRBJ2-1|TRBD2|TRBV7-8|NA
TGTGCCAGCAGCTGGCCCGGGACTAGCGGGGGTGAGGGTGAGCAGTTCTTC
CASSWPGTSGGEGEQFF
>TRBJ2-3|TRBD2|TRBV30|many
TGTGCCTGGACTAGCGGAACAGATACGCAGTATTTT
CAWTSGTDTQYF
>TRBJ2-3|NA|TRBV7-3|many
TGTGCCAGCAGCCCAGGGGACACAGATACGCAGTATTTT
CASSPGDTDTQYF